This passage covers 32 T cell receptor beta chains from one sample sequenced in a study of regulatory dendritic cells for organ transplantation (TCRdb year 2017). To prepare the library, the immunoSEQ multiplex PCR assay was applied. The clones in this table, taken by TCRdb from immuneACCESS, are in-frame only. Not every clone is retained; where verified, under half of the shortfall comes from an unresolved V gene, and the cause of the rest is unknown. This sample lists 20,000 to 25,000 clones; 74% were detected once. The ten top clones hold around 1% of the sample. What was sequenced was memory CD4+ T cells from blood. Explained via the paper, the cell subset or site label denotes: CD45RO+ memory T cells. These receptors all stem from a human donor in good health.

The chain joins TRBV2 to TRBJ2-5; 10 nucleotides line up with TRBD2. After removal of 5 bases from V and 4 bases from J, the junction contained 4 bases not matched to a gene. The CDR3 has 14 residues. Germline CDR1 reads SNHLY; CDR2 reads FYNNEI. CDR3 amino acids: CASSSGGAGETQYF. CDR3 coding DNA: TGTGCCAGCAGTAGCGGGGGGGCCGGAGAGACCCAGTACTTC.

In this sample, this clone turned up a few times. The rearrangement uses TRBV15 and TRBJ1-2; D is perhaps TRBD1 (5 bases). CDR1 is LNHNV, CDR2 YYDKDF, per germline (reference sequence). The CDR3 contains 15 residues. The germline V and J ends were trimmed by 1 base and 4 bases, with 13 bases remaining between them. The chain's CDR3 is CATSRGGGTGYGYTF. The CDR3 DNA reads as TGTGCCACCAGCAGAGGGGGGGGGACCGGCTATGGCTACACCTTC.

The gene calls are TRBV29-1 and TRBJ1-2; D possibly corresponds to TRBD1 (5 bases). There are 15 residues in the CDR3. The V gene's germline CDR1 is SQVTM and CDR2 ANQGSEA. Trimming took 7 bases from V and 6 from J, leaving 24 bases between them. CDR3: CSATLGAALVNGYTF. In DNA form, the CDR3 reads TGCAGCGCGACCCTAGGGGCTGCGCTTGTTAATGGCTACACCTTC.

V gene TRBV5-1 combines with J gene TRBJ2-1, with D tentatively TRBD2 (6 bases). The germline V and J ends were trimmed by 3 bases and 4 bases, with 14 bases remaining between them. Germline V CDR1 and CDR2: SGHRS, YFSETQ. The CDR3 has 15 residues. The CDR3 DNA reads as TGCGCCAGCAGCTCCGGGACTTACACATACAATGAGCAGTTCTTC. It translates to CASSSGTYTYNEQFF.

This chain links TRBV7-8 with TRBJ1-1, with a tentative D call TRBD1 (5 bases). Trimming pared 3 bases from V and 11 bases from J, leaving 13 bases between. Germline assignment: CDR1 SGHVS and CDR2 FQNEAQ. There are 12 residues in the CDR3. The CDR3 here is CASSLRGGEAFF. CDR3 DNA sequence: TGTGCCAGCAGCTTGAGGGGAGGGGAGGCTTTCTTT. Drawing the rest from reference TRBV7-8 and TRBJ1-1, the complete variable domain is GAGVSQSPRYKVAKRGQDVALRCDPISGHVSLFWYQQALGQGPEFLTYFQNEAQLDKSGLPSDRFFAERPEGSVSTLKIQRTQQEDSAVYLCASSLRGGEAFFGQGTRLTVV.

V is TRBV5-1 and J is TRBJ2-5, with 8 bases fitting TRBD2. The CDR3 extends over 15 amino acids. Germline CDR1 SGHRS, CDR2 YFSETQ. V shed 0 bases, J shed 5 bases, and the junction held 6 bases outside the gene matches. CDR3 in amino acids: CASSLGSGASETQYF. Written as DNA, the CDR3 is TGCGCCAGCAGCTTGGGTAGCGGGGCTTCGGAGACCCAGTACTTC.

This rearrangement joins TRBV11-3 to TRBJ2-1, with 7 bases matching TRBD2. The CDR3 length is 16 residues. Per germline, CDR1 SGHNT and CDR2 YENEEA. V trimming: 4 bases; J trimming: 0 bases; junction bases outside the gene matches: 6. The CDR3, as DNA: TGTGCCAGCAGCTGGGGAGGGGACCCCTCCTACAATGAGCAGTTCTTC. Translating it yields CASSWGGDPSYNEQFF. The full variable domain, rest sourced from reference TRBV11-3 and TRBJ2-1, is EAGVVQSPRYKIIEKKQPVAFWCNPISGHNTLYWYLQNLGQGPELLIRYENEEAVDDSQLPKDRFSAERLKGVDSTLKIQPAELGDSAVYLCASSWGGDPSYNEQFFGPGTRLTVL.

The rearrangement uses TRBV7-8 and TRBJ1-1, with 9 bases lining up with TRBD1. The CDR3 sequence is 12 residues long. Germline values: CDR1 SGHVS, CDR2 FQNEAQ. The V gene end was trimmed by 9 bases and the J gene end by 5 bases; junction bases not matched to a gene: 4. The CDR3 protein is CASGDRETEAFF. In DNA form, the CDR3 reads TGTGCCAGTGGGGACAGGGAAACTGAAGCTTTCTTT. The whole variable domain, filled in from reference TRBV7-8 and TRBJ1-1, reads GAGVSQSPRYKVAKRGQDVALRCDPISGHVSLFWYQQALGQGPEFLTYFQNEAQLDKSGLPSDRFFAERPEGSVSTLKIQRTQQEDSAVYLCASGDRETEAFFGQGTRLTVV.

This clone was picked up one time. V is TRBV5-1 and J is TRBJ2-3; the match to TRBD2 covers 7 bases. This CDR3 region has 15 residues. The germline V gene has CDR1 SGHRS and CDR2 YFSETQ. The V gene end was trimmed by 4 bases and the J gene end by 2 bases; junction bases not matched to a gene: 7. CDR3 sequence reads: CASSRGGGDTDTQYF. The DNA for the CDR3 is TGCGCCAGCAGCAGGGGTGGGGGGGACACAGATACGCAGTATTTT.

This clone was found a few times. This chain uses TRBV6-1 with TRBJ1-3; the D is unclear. CDR1 is MNHNS and CDR2 is SASEGT in the germline V gene. The germline V and J ends were trimmed by 8 bases and 8 bases, with 22 bases remaining between them. The CDR3 totals 15 residues. CDR3 bases: TGTGCCAGCGTACCGATTATGTCCTCGAGAGACACCATATATTTT. It codes for CASVPIMSSRDTIYF.

The CDR3 loop reads CASSQDSPHAGGSTGELFF. CDR3 nucleotides: TGCGCCAGCAGCCAAGATTCCCCCCACGCGGGGGGGAGCACCGGGGAGCTGTTTTTT. The V gene is TRBV4-3, the J gene TRBJ2-2; 9 bases are a match to TRBD2. V was clipped by 0 bases and J by 4 bases; unmatched bases: 12. Looked up from germline, CDR1 is LGHNA and CDR2 is YSLEER. This CDR3 is 19 amino acids long.

The chain has TRBV7-8 and TRBJ1-4; maybe TRBD1 (5 bases). Trimming stripped 5 bases from V and 2 bases from J, with 9 bases between. Germline V gives CDR1 SGHVS, CDR2 FQNEAQ. The CDR3 runs 14 residues. The CDR3 DNA is TGTGCCAGCAGCCTGACAGCCACTAATGAAAAACTGTTTTTT. Protein sequence: CASSLTATNEKLFF.

The V call is TRBV21-1, the J call TRBJ2-3; the D call of TRBD2 is as the table states it, not checked on the DNA. TRBV21-1 is a recognized pseudogene. There are 15 residues in the CDR3. CDR3 sequence: CASSKRDFRTDTQYF. The CDR3 DNA follows: TGTGCCAGCAGCAAACGGGACTTCCGCACAGATACGCAGTATTTT.

The chain is built from TRBV19 and TRBJ2-3, with TRBD2 matching over 8 bases. There are 15 residues in the CDR3. Germline lookup yields CDR1 LNHDA and CDR2 SQIVND (reference sequence). The J segment lost 4 bases and the V segment lost 6 bases, leaving 9 bases of the junction unmatched. The CDR3 coding sequence is TGTGCCAGTAGCGTCGGACTAGCCACGGCAGATACGCAGTATTTT. This translates into CASSVGLATADTQYF.

The chain carries TRBV12-5 and TRBJ2-2; 10 bases map to TRBD2. Germline CDR1 and CDR2: LGHNT and FRNRAP. The CDR3 sequence is 18 residues long. Trimming took 5 bases from V and 1 from J; bases not matched to a gene: 10. The CDR3 DNA sequence: TGTGCTAGTGGTGGGGCTAGCGGGGGACCTATGAACACCGGGGAGCTGTTTTTT. The encoded protein is CASGGASGGPMNTGELFF.

In its sample, this clone was seen once. J is TRBJ1-2 and V is TRBV15, with D unclear. The CDR3 length is 14 residues. Trimming stripped 1 base from V and 6 bases from J, with 12 bases between. Germline lookup yields CDR1 LNHNV and CDR2 YYDKDF (reference sequence). The CDR3 loop reads CATSRGDTRDGYTF. The CDR3 nucleotides read TGTGCCACCAGCAGAGGAGACACCAGAGATGGCTACACCTTC.

The chain carries TRBV5-5 and TRBJ2-6; 7 bases fit TRBD2. The CDR3 is 15 residues long. The V gene's germline CDR1 is SGHKS and CDR2 YYEKEE (reference sequence). Trimming took 3 bases from V and 1 from J; bases not matched to a gene: 1. CDR3 in DNA: TGTGCCAGCAGCTGGGGGGGGTCTGGGGCCAACGTCCTGACTTTC. Encoded protein: CASSWGGSGANVLTF.

This clone has just a few counts. This chain connects TRBV6-5 to TRBJ1-3; D is possibly TRBD1 (6 bases). The CDR3 contains 15 residues. The V end was cut by 4 bases, the J end by 4 bases, with 14 bases between. CDR1 is MNHEY, CDR2 SVGAGI, per germline. Written as DNA, the CDR3 is TGTGCCAGCAGTTTCCGATTCAGGGGAGGAAACACCATATATTTT. This gives the protein CASSFRFRGGNTIYF.

A few counts support this clone. V is TRBV27 and J is TRBJ2-2; 8 bases map to TRBD1. CDR3 length: 15 amino acids. The germline V gene encodes CDR1 MNHEY and CDR2 SMNVEV (reference sequence). V lost 4 bases and J lost 5; bases outside the gene matches: 6. CDR3 sequence (DNA): TGTGCCAGCAGTTCCAAACGGACAGGGACCGGGGAGCTGTTTTTT. Its translation: CASSSKRTGTGELFF.

This clone occurred a few times. V and J are TRBV18 and TRBJ2-3; 9 bases match TRBD1. Germline-derived CDR1 and CDR2 are KGHSH and LQKENI. J was trimmed by 3 bases and V by 6 bases; bases with no gene match: 7. This CDR3 contains 15 residues. The CDR3 bases are TGTGCCAGCTCCCGCGGGACAGGGTTAACAGATACGCAGTATTTT. Amino acid sequence: CASSRGTGLTDTQYF.

V and J are TRBV9 and TRBJ2-6; 12 nucleotides line up with TRBD1. The CDR3 runs to 18 residues. V lost 0 bases and J lost 2; bases outside the gene matches: 3. Germline V gene sequence: CDR1 SGDLS, CDR2 YYNGEE. The chain's CDR3 is CASSVAGTGGAGANVLTF. CDR3 DNA: TGTGCCAGCAGCGTAGCCGGGACAGGGGGCGCTGGGGCCAACGTCCTGACTTTC. Full variable domain (outside the CDR3, taken from reference TRBV9 and TRBJ2-6): DSGVTQTPKHLITATGQRVTLRCSPRSGDLSVYWYQQSLDQGLQFLIQYYNGEERAKGNILERFSAQQFPDLHSELNLSSLELGDSALYFCASSVAGTGGAGANVLTFGAGSRLTVL.

Of note for this clone: One end of the junction varies from germline; a read error may be responsible. This sequence joins TRBV19 and TRBJ1-4; no definite D call. The CDR3 has 13 amino acids. Germline V CDR1 and CDR2: LNHDA, SQIVND (reference sequence). The CDR3 loop is CASSISREGGLIF. The CDR3 DNA reads as TGTGCCAGTAGTATCTCTCGTGAGGGCGGCTTAATTTTT.

This clone was seen once. The chain joins TRBV5-1 to TRBJ1-2; tentative D call: TRBD1 (5 bases). Trimming took off 1 base at V and 6 bases at J, with 10 bases between the two ends. The CDR3 totals 13 residues. From germline, CDR1 is SGHRS and CDR2 YFSETQ. The CDR3 region has the DNA TGCGCCAGCAGCTTGTCCAGGGATGATGGCTACACCTTC. This codes for CASSLSRDDGYTF. Looking up the rest from reference TRBV5-1 and TRBJ1-2 gives the full variable domain: KAGVTQTPRYLIKTRGQQVTLSCSPISGHRSVSWYQQTPGQGLQFLFEYFSETQRNKGNFPGRFSGRQFSNSRSEMNVSTLELGDSALYLCASSLSRDDGYTFGSGTRLTVV.

The V call is TRBV11-2, the J call TRBJ1-2; 7 nucleotides line up with TRBD1. After removal of 1 base from V and 5 bases from J, the junction contained 19 bases not matched to a gene. Germline CDR1 reads SGHAT; CDR2 reads FQNNGV. This CDR3 comprises 19 residues. The CDR3 DNA reads TGTGCCAGCAGCTTAGGTTCCGGGGGACAGCCGAGGGGGCGTTATGGCTACACCTTC. Translation: CASSLGSGGQPRGRYGYTF.

This rearrangement joins TRBV5-6 to TRBJ1-2; TRBD1 aligns across 8 bases. The CDR3 runs to 13 residues. J was trimmed by 8 bases and V by 4 bases; bases with no gene match: 7. Germline CDR1 is SGHDT and CDR2 is YYEEEE. CDR3 DNA: TGTGCCAGCAGCCGGACCGGGACAGGAGGCTACACCTTC. Protein: CASSRTGTGGYTF.

The CDR3 region is CASSKKPGQGREQYF. The CDR3 bases are TGTGCCAGCAGTAAAAAACCGGGACAGGGGCGGGAGCAGTACTTC. The V call is TRBV6-5, the J call TRBJ2-7; 10 bases map to TRBD1. The germline V gene encodes CDR1 MNHEY and CDR2 SVGAGI. V lost 5 bases and J lost 7; bases outside the gene matches: 11. The CDR3 has 15 amino acids.

Only a few counts were recorded for this clone. The V and J genes are TRBV6-5 and TRBJ2-7, with TRBD1 matching 8 bases. Germline-derived CDR1 and CDR2 are MNHEY and SVGAGI. The V gene end was trimmed by 8 bases and the J gene end by 3 bases; junction bases not matched to a gene: 3. CDR3 length: 12 amino acids. This chain's CDR3 is CASGGQGYEQYF. The CDR3 DNA reads as TGTGCCAGCGGTGGACAGGGCTACGAGCAGTACTTC.

For the CDR3, the DNA is TGTGCCAGTCGTACGAGGCCGGAAACCGGGGAGCTGTTTTTT. Translation: CASRTRPETGELFF. This chain uses TRBV6-6 with TRBJ2-2, with D uncertain. CDR3 length equals 14 residues. Trimming took off 9 bases at V and 5 bases at J, with 16 bases between the two ends. The germline CDR1 and CDR2 sequences are MNHNY and SVGAGI (reference sequence).

The rearrangement joins TRBV5-1 to TRBJ1-1, with 12 positions matching TRBD1. Germline loops: CDR1 SGHRS, CDR2 YFSETQ. V gave up 1 base and J gave up 4 bases; unmatched junction bases: 14. This CDR3 region has 19 residues. CDR3 DNA: TGCGCCAGCAGCTTGAGTACCAGCCGGGACAGGGGGCGGGTCACTGAAGCTTTCTTT. This sequence encodes CASSLSTSRDRGRVTEAFF.

The chain carries TRBV29-1 and TRBJ1-2; the match to TRBD1 covers 10 bases. Per the germline V gene, CDR1 is SQVTM and CDR2 is ANQGSEA. V trimming: 8 bases; J trimming: 2 bases; junction bases outside the gene matches: 5. This CDR3 is built from 13 residues. This chain's CDR3 is CSMRQGANYGYTF. For the CDR3, the DNA is TGCAGCATGAGACAGGGGGCCAACTATGGCTACACCTTC.

J is TRBJ1-1 and V is TRBV19, with a tentative D call TRBD1 (6 bases). Germline values: CDR1 LNHDA, CDR2 SQIVND (reference sequence). The CDR3 covers 18 residues. With 3 bases removed from V and 0 bases from J, the gap between germline ends came to 20 bases. The CDR3 reads CASSIPPGRTAVNTEAFF. The CDR3 DNA reads TGTGCCAGTAGTATCCCCCCCGGCAGGACAGCCGTGAACACTGAAGCTTTCTTT.

The V call is TRBV2, the J call TRBJ1-1; D gene unclear. Per the germline V gene, CDR1 is SNHLY and CDR2 is FYNNEI. This CDR3 has 16 residues. The V gene lost 4 bases and the J gene lost 0 bases, with 15 bases spanning the gap. This CDR3 reads CASSGGTLAVNTEAFF. CDR3 coding DNA: TGTGCCAGCAGTGGAGGTACTTTAGCGGTGAACACTGAAGCTTTCTTT.